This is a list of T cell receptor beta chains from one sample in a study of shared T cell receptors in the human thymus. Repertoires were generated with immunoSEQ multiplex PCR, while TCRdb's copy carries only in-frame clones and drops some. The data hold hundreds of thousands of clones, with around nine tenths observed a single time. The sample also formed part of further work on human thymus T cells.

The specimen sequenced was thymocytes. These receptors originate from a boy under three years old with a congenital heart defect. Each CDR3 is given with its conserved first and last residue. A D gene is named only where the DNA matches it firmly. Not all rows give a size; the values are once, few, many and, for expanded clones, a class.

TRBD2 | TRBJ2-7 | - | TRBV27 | TGTGCCAGCAGTTTTATAGCGGGAGCACTACTTGAGCAGTACTTC | CASSFIAGALLEQYF
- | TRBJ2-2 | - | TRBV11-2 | TGTGCCAGCAGTTCCGACCCCCCGGGGACCGGGGAGCTGTTTTTT | CASSSDPPGTGELFF
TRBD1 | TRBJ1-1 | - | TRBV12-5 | TGTGCTAGTGGTCCCCCGAGATCCACTGACAGGGTGCCGCGCGTAGCTTTCTTT | CASGPPRSTDRVPRVAFF
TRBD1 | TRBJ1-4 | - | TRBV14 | TGTGCCAGCAGCCAAGTTCGGACAGGGCGGAGGGAAAAACTGTTTTTT | CASSQVRTGRREKLFF
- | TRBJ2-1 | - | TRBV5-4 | TGTGCCAGCAGCCCGCCGGGGCGGGATGGCTCCAATGAGCAGTTCTTC | CASSPPGRDGSNEQFF
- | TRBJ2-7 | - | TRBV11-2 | TGTGCCAGCAGCTTAGAATACAGGAGCTCCTACGAGCAGTACTTC | CASSLEYRSSYEQYF
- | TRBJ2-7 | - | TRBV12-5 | TGTGCTAGTGGTTTGGTACCCGGGGAAGGAACAGTCTCCTACGAGCAGTACTTC | CASGLVPGEGTVSYEQYF
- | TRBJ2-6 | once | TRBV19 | TGTGCCAGTAGGACTAGTGAGCTTTTTGGGGCCAACGTCCTGACTTTC | CASRTSELFGANVLTF
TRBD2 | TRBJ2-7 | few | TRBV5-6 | TGTGCCAGCAGCTTGACTAGCGTTTGGACCTACGAGCAGTACTTC | CASSLTSVWTYEQYF
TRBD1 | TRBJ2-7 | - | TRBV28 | TGTGCCGGAATCCGGGACAGGGGGCCATCGGGAGAGCAGTACTTC | CAGIRDRGPSGEQYF
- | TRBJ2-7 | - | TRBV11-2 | TGTGCCAGCAGCCAAACAACCTCCCAGCAGTACTTC | CASSQTTSQQYF
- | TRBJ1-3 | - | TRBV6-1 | TGTGCCAGCAGATCACACCGCTCTGGAAACACCATATATTTT | CASRSHRSGNTIYF
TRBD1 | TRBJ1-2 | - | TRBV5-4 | TGTGCCAGCAGCCCCGGGGACAGTAACTATGGCTACACCTTC | CASSPGDSNYGYTF
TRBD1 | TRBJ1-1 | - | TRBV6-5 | TGTGCCAGCAGTTACCGCGGACAGGCCCCCACTGAAGCTTTCTTT | CASSYRGQAPTEAFF
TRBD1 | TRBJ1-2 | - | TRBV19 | TGTGCCAGTAGTATCCGCGGACAGGGGGCAAACGGCTACACCTTC | CASSIRGQGANGYTF
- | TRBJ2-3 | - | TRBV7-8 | TGTGCCAGCTCACCCCCGGGGGATACGCAGTATTTT | CASSPPGDTQYF
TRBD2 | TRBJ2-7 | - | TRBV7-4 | TGTGCCAGCAGCTTATACCGGACTAGCGGATTCGAGCAGTACTTC | CASSLYRTSGFEQYF
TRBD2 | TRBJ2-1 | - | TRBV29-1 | TGCAGCGCCCGACTAGCGGACTCCTACAATGAGCAGTTCTTC | CSARLADSYNEQFF
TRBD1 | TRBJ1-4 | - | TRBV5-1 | TGCGCCAGCAGCCCGGGACAGGGGGCCGTTAATGAAAAACTGTTTTTT | CASSPGQGAVNEKLFF
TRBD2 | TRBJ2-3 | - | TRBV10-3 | TGTGCCATCAGTGCTGATAGCGGGAGAGGAGATACGCAGTATTTT | CAISADSGRGDTQYF
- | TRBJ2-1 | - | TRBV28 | TGTGCCAGCAGGTCGAAAAGGGGGGGTGAGCAGTTCTTC | CASRSKRGGEQFF
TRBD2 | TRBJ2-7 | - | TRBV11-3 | TGTGCCAGCAGCTCGCCGGGACTAGCATTCTACGAGCAGTACTTC | CASSSPGLAFYEQYF
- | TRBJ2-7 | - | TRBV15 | TGTGCCACCAGCAGAGTTGGCCCCTCCCACGAGCAGTACTTC | CATSRVGPSHEQYF
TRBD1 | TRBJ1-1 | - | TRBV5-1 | TGCGCCAGCAGCTTAGGCAGGACAGGGCCGAACACTGAAGCTTTCTTT | CASSLGRTGPNTEAFF
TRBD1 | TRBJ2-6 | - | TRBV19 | TGTGCCAGTAGTTCCGGGACAGTAGATTCTGGGGCCAACGTCCTGACTTTC | CASSSGTVDSGANVLTF
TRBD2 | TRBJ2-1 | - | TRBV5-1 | TGCGCCAGCAGCCTGGGACTAGCGGGTAATGAGCAGTTCTTC | CASSLGLAGNEQFF
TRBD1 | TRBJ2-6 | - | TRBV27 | TGTGCCAGCAGTTTGGGACCCGACAGGGGCACCCACTCTGGGGCCAACGTCCTGACTTTC | CASSLGPDRGTHSGANVLTF
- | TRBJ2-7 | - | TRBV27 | TGTGCCAGCAGTTTAACCGGGACTGGATGCTACGAGCAGTACTTC | CASSLTGTGCYEQYF
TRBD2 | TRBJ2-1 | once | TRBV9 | TGTGCCAGCAGCCCCCGGGGAAGGGCGGGAGGGATGAATGAGCAGTTCTTC | CASSPRGRAGGMNEQFF
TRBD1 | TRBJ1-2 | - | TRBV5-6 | TGTGCCAGCAGCCTACGGGACAGGGACTTACGTGGCTACACCTTC | CASSLRDRDLRGYTF
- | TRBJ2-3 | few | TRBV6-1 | TGTGCCAGCAGTGAACGGGTGCGGTTCACAGATACGCAGTATTTT | CASSERVRFTDTQYF
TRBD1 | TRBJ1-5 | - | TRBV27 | TGTGCCAGCAGACCTGCCGGGACAGGAGACTATAGCAATCAGCCCCAGCATTTT | CASRPAGTGDYSNQPQHF
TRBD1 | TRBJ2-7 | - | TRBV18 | TGTGCCAGCTCACGAGTAATTGTAAGACAGGGATGGGAGCAGTACTTC | CASSRVIVRQGWEQYF
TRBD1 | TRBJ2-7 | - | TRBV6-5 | TGTGCCAGCAGTTACCCGACAGGGTCCGAGCAGTACTTC | CASSYPTGSEQYF
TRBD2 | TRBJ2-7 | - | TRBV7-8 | TGTGCCAGCACCCAAGGGACTAGCGGTGGGAAGCAGTACTTC | CASTQGTSGGKQYF
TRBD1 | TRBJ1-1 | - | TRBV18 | TGTGCCAGCTCACCAGGGTACAGGGGCGCTGAAGCTTTCTTT | CASSPGYRGAEAFF
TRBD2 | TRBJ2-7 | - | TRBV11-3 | TGTGCCAGCAGCTTAGTAGCGGGGTCCAGCGAGCAGTACTTC | CASSLVAGSSEQYF
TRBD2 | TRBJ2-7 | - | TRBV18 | TGTGCCAGCTCACCAAGGCTAGCGGGAGGGCCAGGGGAATACGAGCAGTACTTC | CASSPRLAGGPGEYEQYF
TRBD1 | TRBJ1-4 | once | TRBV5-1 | TGCGCCAGCAGCTTGGGGGGACAGCCACCGACTAATGAAAAACTGTTTTTT | CASSLGGQPPTNEKLFF
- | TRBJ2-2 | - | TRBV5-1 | TGCGCCAGCAGGCCCGGGGGGAACACCGGGGAGCTGTTTTTT | CASRPGGNTGELFF
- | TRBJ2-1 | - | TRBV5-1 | TGCGCCAGCAGTTCGGGTACTCAGAGGAATGAGCAGTTCTTC | CASSSGTQRNEQFF
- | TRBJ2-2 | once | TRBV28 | TGTGCCAGCAGTTTCGGTCCCGGGGAGCTGTTTTTT | CASSFGPGELFF
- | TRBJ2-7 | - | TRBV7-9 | TGTGCCAGCGCAGAGGCGGGGCCCTACGAGCAGTACTTC | CASAEAGPYEQYF
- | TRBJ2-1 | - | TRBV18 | TGTGCCAGCTCACCACGGAGCCCGGTCCGGAACGCCTACAATGAGCAGTTCTTC | CASSPRSPVRNAYNEQFF
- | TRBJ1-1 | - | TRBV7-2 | TGTGCCAGCATCGATCTGGAGGGGCGCCCGAACACTGAAGCTTTCTTT | CASIDLEGRPNTEAFF
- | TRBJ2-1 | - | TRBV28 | TGTGCCAGCAGTTTCGAGGCCCCCCCCCACAATGAGCAGTTCTTC | CASSFEAPPHNEQFF
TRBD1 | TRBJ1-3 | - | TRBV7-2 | TGTGCCAGCAGCTCCGGACAGGGGACTGGAAACACCATATATTTT | CASSSGQGTGNTIYF
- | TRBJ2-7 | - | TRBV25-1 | TGTGCCAGCCCCAACGACAGGGACGGTGGCGGGACCCCCTACGAGCAGTACTTC | CASPNDRDGGGTPYEQYF
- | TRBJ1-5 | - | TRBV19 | TGTGCCAGTAGTTTGCCAGGGCAACAGCCCCAGCATTTT | CASSLPGQQPQHF
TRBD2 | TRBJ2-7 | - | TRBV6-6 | TGTGCCAGCAGTCGAAAGCGGGAGGGCCAGTACGAGCAGTACTTC | CASSRKREGQYEQYF
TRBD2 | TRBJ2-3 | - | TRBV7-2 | TGTGCCAGCAGCTTTAGCGGGAGGGATACGCAGTATTTT | CASSFSGRDTQYF